These T cell receptor beta chains were read from a single sample in a study of CD8+ T cells in alopecia areata. Generated by immunoSEQ multiplex PCR, the TCRdb table keeps only in-frame clones and is missing some. The profile shows roughly 250,000 clones, 67% of them singletons. The sample here was CD4+ T cells sorted from blood, taken at week 0. Every receptor here comes from a human donor with alopecia areata. The conserved cysteine and the conserved F or W are not part of the CDR3 here.

>10|TRBV19
ASSNFQETQY
>10|TRBV29-1
SVGPSSYEQY
>12|TRBV2
AIPNGVLPYEQY
>13|TRBV14
ASSGPGQRNYEQY
>12|TRBV19
ASKRGLGSNEQF
>11|TRBV18
ASSPASGNTIY
>9|TRBV20-1
SARGVAGYT
>9|TRBV29-1
SVGAPDTQY
>10|TRBV30
AWRRGLGKLF
>10|TRBV5-1
ASSREEYGYT
>15|TRBV12-5
ASGLVRLGNSYNEQF
>12|TRBV2
ASSGSGRRDEQF
>10|TRBV29-1
SVSPSGNTIY
>13|TRBV7-2
ASSTQQGERNIQY
>10|TRBV29-1
SVDQGGNEQF
>10|TRBV4-1
ASGLQGWPQH
>13|TRBV15
ATSRGRGVDYEQY
>10|TRBV29-1
SARDSNQPQH
>11|TRBV30
ASRPGADNEQF
>9|TRBV30
AWRVDTEAF
>13|TRBV6-5
ASSYSTGRVYGYT
>8|TRBV20-1
SAYHNEQF
>11|TRBV7-2
ASSLDRGGKAF
>9|TRBV30
AYQANTEAF
>9|TRBV29-1
SVVYTYEQY
>12|TRBV7-9
ASSWGGSRYGYT
>13|TRBV7-8
ASSPRQGANYGYT
>12|TRBV4-1
ASSQSQGPYEQY
>13|TRBV29-1
SVGDPDRYHNEQF
>9|TRBV7-9
ASSPQETQY
>9|TRBV30
ACDWAGAQF
>11|TRBV2
ASSPGQGYGYT
>8|TRBV29-1
SVEIQVRF
>10|TRBV25-1
ASSESPGWQY
>12|TRBV11-3
ASSLQGSTDTQY